This TCR beta chain was sequenced for a study of Graves' ophthalmopathy and Graves' hyperthyroidism. General observations from the study: Most thyroid-expanded clonotypes exceeding 0.001 frequency were also found in blood. Distinction of ophthalmopathy from stable hyperthyroidism by a 13-signature model reached roughly 87% sensitivity and 81.08% specificity.

V dropped 1 base and J dropped 1 base, with 17 bases sitting between them. CDR1 is DFQATT, CDR2 SNEGSKA, per germline (reference sequence). This CDR3 comprises 18 residues. Using RNA transcripts, the TCR beta CDR3 regions were amplified. Second-round multiplex PCR followed a first-round RT-PCR using HTBI primers. MiXCR was run by TCRdb on the multiplex PCR reads, yielding one entry per CDR3 protein. The sample consists of 580,000 or so distinct CDR3 sequences, less than 40% of them appearing once. A word on this clonotype: Its cognate antigen is unknown.

Clinicians diagnosed using symptoms, serum thyroxine, TRAb, thyroid ultrasound and orbital computed tomography. The sample taken for sequencing was peripheral blood or thyroid tissue (not recorded which). J is TRBJ2-6 and V is TRBV20-1; D gene uncertain. The TCR sequence derives from an adult man with Graves' hyperthyroidism. The CDR3: CSARVGLGPKSGANVLTF. CDR3 in DNA: TGCAGTGCTAGAGTGGGTTTGGGCCCAAAATCTGGGGCCAACGTCCTGACTTTC.